This T cell receptor (beta chain) was captured in a study of blood T cells in healthy people across ages (dated by TCRdb to 2013 to 2016). Turning to the overall study: In model experiments, template switching captured about one uniquely barcoded TCR beta cDNA molecule for every two T cells. Using deep sequencing normalized with unique cDNA molecular identifiers, the study measured how TCR beta repertoire diversity changes with age. Four age groups were formed from the donors: young (average roughly 16 years), middle-aged (approximately 39), aged (62) and long-lived (82). Donors of different ages were randomly distributed across sequencing lanes to avoid experimental bias. Two additional independent replicas of 1 million unique cDNA reads from the same blood draw were analyzed for two donors (one aged 18 to 29 and one aged 80 or older).

In the case of this clonotype: The antigen this receptor binds is unknown. Base qualities were left out, and no much larger clone turns up one base away.

Donors were a few dozen systemically healthy Caucasian individuals from Russia aged roughly 6 to 90 years. Around 10 milliliters of peripheral blood were collected from each donor into EDTA-treated Vacutainer tubes. PBMCs were isolated by Ficoll-Paque density-gradient centrifugation, with at least 7 million obtained per sample. Trizol reagent was used to extract total RNA from PBMCs, with at least 6 micrograms per sample. Naive CD45RAhigh/CD27high T cell percentages were measured by flow cytometry on a PBMC aliquot from every donor. The full study reports these points: Estimates of total diversity based on one million sequenced T cells were regarded as lower bounds and as underestimates. A strong correlation was found between observed TCR beta diversity and the percentage of naive T cells measured by flow cytometry. Because the CMV infection status of the donors was unknown, age-related changes in expanded clonotypes may potentially have been confounded. As age increased, observed TCR beta diversity per million T cells dropped in a roughly linear way, and a significant reduction was already evident by age 40. Because profiling used bulk unsorted PBMCs, naive and antigen-experienced compartments could not be compared conclusively. Compared with the aged group, the long-lived group had more naive CD4+ T cells, fewer expanded clones and increased TCR diversity, a pattern suggesting age selection.

CDR1 and CDR2 are read off the germline V gene (reference sequence) as MNHEY and SMNVEV. V is pared back by 2 bases and J by 0 bases, with 14 bases lying between the germline termini. The CDR3 measures 17 amino acids from cysteine to phenylalanine. Solely the CDR3 DNA is kept, with 51 bases framed from the first base. Libraries were constructed by 5' RACE. Sequencing used an Illumina HiSeq 2500. A second roughly 6 to 12 cycle PCR used a sample-barcoded 5' primer and a J-beta primer mix. A template-switch 5' adaptor carrying 12 random nucleotides introduced a unique molecular identifier onto each TCR beta cDNA molecule. At least 3 million CDR3-containing paired-end reads were obtained from each sample. All of the RNA was converted into first-strand cDNA using the Mint cDNA synthesis kit, with a TRBC-specific oligonucleotide serving as the primer. Following uracil-DNA glycosylase treatment, all cDNA underwent a first 18-cycle PCR with the universal primers M1SS and BC2_uni_R. In the paper's pipeline: For normalization, 1 million high-quality reads, each with a distinct molecular identifier, were randomly selected from each sample. Instead of being binned into consensus sequences, reads that shared molecular identifiers were thrown out. CDR3 identification, clonotype clustering and error correction used MiTCR with a Q25 quality threshold and the strictest error-elimination algorithm. Lower-bound total TCR beta diversity was estimated with a nonparametric unseen species model using Euler transformation. TCRdb trimmed public reads at Q25 via fastp, called clones via MiXCR and kept in-frame beta chains. Duplicate CDR3 protein sequences are folded into a single record with the most common DNA and genes. TCRdb, rather than the study authors, made the V and J calls. Present in this sample are around 900,000 distinct CDR3 sequences, roughly 26% of which were seen just once. The ten largest clones add up to roughly 17% of the sample.

This clonotype was obtained from a woman of 80 years or more in good health. The source material was blood. The V and J genes are TRBV27 and TRBJ2-1; the D gene is possibly TRBD1, with 6 bases matching. The nucleotide sequence reads as follows: TGTGCCAGCAGTTTACTCCGGGACACCGGCTCCTACAATGAGCAGTTCTTC. Translated, this gives CASSLLRDTGSYNEQFF.